This TCR beta chain was sequenced during a study of vaccination effects on CD4 cells after COVID-19 (dated 2022 in TCRdb). General notes on the study: Two doses of either the BNT162b2 or the mRNA-1273 mRNA SARS-CoV-2 vaccine were administered to participants. Altogether, roughly 10 COVID-19 convalescent patients and a few SARS-CoV-2-naive healthy vaccine recipients made up the full study. Cultures from other donors in the study were sequenced with the Oncomine TCR Beta short-read assay on an Illumina iSeq 100. SARS-CoV-2 spike-specific CD4+ TCR repertoires were compared before and after mRNA vaccination in COVID-19 convalescent patients and in infection-naive vaccine recipients. Pre-vaccine samples from a couple of convalescent patients were drawn 16 days and one week before the first dose, 142 and 148 days after COVID-19 diagnosis.

Library creation used the immunoSEQ multiplex PCR assay. DNA from the CD4+ T cells that had been cultured and isolated underwent TCR beta CDR3 sequencing. Under the source paper's analysis protocol: Non-productive TCR sequences were removed and reads were trimmed to the CDR3 region, keeping CDR3s of at least 7 amino acids. The MANAFEST web app was used to identify antigen-specific clonotypes by comparing expansion in peptide wells with expansion in reference cultures. Positive clones required FDR<0.05 expansion versus reference and all other wells, odds ratio above 5, and frequency above 0.1% in two replicate wells. Cross-reactive clonotypes were defined as significantly expanded in SARS-CoV-2 spike wells and in at least one common cold coronavirus spike condition. Levenshtein distance calculated with the stringdist R package was used to assess CDR3 similarity, and unrooted trees were constructed with ape in R 3.6.1. TCRdb limited this immuneACCESS table to in-frame rearrangements with V and J called. A share of clones is missing; checked studies link under half to unresolved V genes, and the rest is unexplained. V and J calls and clone size come straight from that table; D and trimming were deduced from the DNA. Counted in this sample were approximately 28,000 clones; around 78% of them appeared once. The top ten hold around 16% of the sample.

The V and J ends are trimmed by 3 bases and 6 bases, leaving 9 bases between them. The CDR3 measures 14 amino acids from cysteine to phenylalanine. Of all the DNA, just the CDR3 is kept, 42 bases in frame from base 1. The germline V gene supplies CDR1 SGHTA and CDR2 FQGTGA. The ViraFEST assay stimulated PBMC with viral peptide pools and then used TCR sequencing to identify antigen-specific CD4+ T cell clonotypes by expansion. After approximately eleven days of culture, CD4+ T cells were isolated with the EasySep CD4+ T cell isolation kit. PCR-confirmed SARS-CoV-2 infection had occurred in convalescent patients between March and December 2020, before the Alpha, Beta and Delta variants emerged in the United States. About 2 million PBMC per well were cultured in IMDM with 5% human AB serum, 9 to 10 IU/ml IL-2 and gentamicin, plus 10 ug/ml peptides. Half of the culture medium was replaced with fresh IL-2-containing medium on days 3 and 7. Each peptide stimulation condition was cultured in triplicate wells unless otherwise noted. Using Ficoll-Paque Plus gradient centrifugation, PBMC were separated from whole blood and then either used fresh or cryopreserved at -140C. Overlapping peptide pools spanned the spike proteins of SARS-CoV-2 and the common cold coronaviruses HCoV-NL63, HCoV-OC43 and HCoV-229E. Genomic DNA was extracted from cultured CD4+ T cells with the QIAamp micro DNA kit.

This clone was counted a few times. This receptor's antigen is unknown. There are no base qualities to consult, and no much larger clone falls within one base. Here is what the overall study found, with its caveats: The study was limited by a small number of convalescent patients and lacked early post-infection timepoints. In convalescent patients, the post-vaccine spike-reactive repertoire was composed mainly of new vaccine-induced clones that were largely distinct from infection-induced clones. At late post-vaccination timepoints, both infection-induced and vaccine-induced clones showed marked clonal contraction, consistent with waning T cell responses.

The clonotype was recovered from a human donor who had a prior SARS-CoV-2 infection. The chain employs TRBV7-3 and TRBJ1-6, with the D gene not clear enough to name. The specimen comprised CD4+ T cells from PBMCs cultured with HCoV-NL63 spike peptides, sampled before COVID-19 vaccination. Sample cell subset or site, as interpreted from the label and publication: HCoV-NL63 spike overlapping peptide pool stimulation. The CDR3 amino acid sequence is: CASSLRGGNSPLHF. In nucleotides, the sequence is TGTGCCAGCAGCTTGCGGGGAGGTAATTCACCCCTCCACTTT.